This T cell receptor (beta chain) was documented in a study of cytotoxic CD8 clonotypes in ibrutinib-treated CLL (dated by TCRdb to the early 2020s). Notes on the research overall: The cohort included around 15 treatment-naive and some twelve relapsed/refractory patients; about 18 were IGHV unmutated. Responses were partial in some 24 patients and complete in 2; after median approximately 69 months follow-up, some 15 stayed in remission and about twelve progressed. Response samples were taken after a median of approximately 13 months on treatment, ranging from roughly 6 to 36 months. Samples averaged roughly 260,000 productive templates and some 91,000 productive rearrangements. Longitudinal samples were obtainable from about 30% of the 86 participants in the trial. Cryopreserved peripheral blood mononuclear cells were collected at three points: before therapy, at response, and at either sustained remission or disease progression. The investigation overall reported the following: Public clonotypes were rare and either shrank or stayed stable during treatment, and the rise in clonality at ibrutinib response reflected expansion of private clonotypes. An increase in clonality was observed at ibrutinib response, with clonality remaining stable during sustained remission and falling back toward baseline at progression. Sampling times were not matched between patients in sustained remission and patients whose disease was progressing, and lymph node repertoires were not examined. Baseline clonality was found to be higher than that of age-matched healthy donors and was strongly correlated with circulating CD8+ T-cell counts.

For TCR beta library preparation, approximately 2 micrograms of genomic DNA were isolated from cryopreserved PBMCs. Longitudinal blood samples from CLL patients receiving ibrutinib monotherapy were subjected to high-throughput TCR beta sequencing. The patients were enrolled in a single-center, open-label phase 2 trial of ibrutinib monotherapy. Each clonotype received, on average, about 10x coverage in deep resolution sequencing performed on a MiSeq, where the target depth lay between 1 in 1 million and 1 in 200,000 T cells. The immunoSEQ hsTCRB Kit was used to generate TCR beta libraries. On the study's bioinformatics: ImmunoSEQ Data Assistant and ImmunoSEQ Analyzer were used for data analysis, and V, D and J genes were assigned according to IMGT definitions. Clonality, which ranges from 0 to 1, was calculated as one minus the normalized Shannon entropy of productive rearrangement frequencies. Public clonotype analysis was restricted to overrepresented clonotypes comprising at least 0.05% of each patient's repertoire. More than ten age-matched healthy donor repertoires from immuneACCESS were used as controls for clonality. TCRdb mirrors the immuneACCESS table, restricted to in-frame sequences. Some clones are absent from its copies; in checked studies, under half trace to an unresolved V gene, and the reason for the others is unknown. D and trimming come from the DNA, and the V and J calls and clone size come from that table. The sample table holds some 20,000 clones, of which approximately 81% were seen once. Jointly, the top ten make up 4.5% to 7% of the sample.

Notes on this clone: The antigen it recognizes is unknown. No base quality values were provided; no much bigger clone lies one nucleotide off.

The CDR3 runs 15 amino acids, cysteine and phenylalanine included. The CDR3 DNA has 45 bases and is translated from base 1. The germline V gene supplies CDR1 SGHRS and CDR2 YFSETQ. V drops 4 bases and J drops 1 base, leaving 14 bases in between. The chain uses TRBV5-1 and TRBJ2-5; the D gene is perhaps TRBD2, on 6 matching bases. This clonotype was obtained from a human donor with chronic lymphocytic leukemia. Sequences were derived from PBMCs, sampled before ibrutinib treatment. In nucleotides, the sequence is TGCGCCAGCAGCCCGGGAGCTTTCTCCCAAGAGACCCAGTACTTC. Its translation is CASSPGAFSQETQYF.